This T cell receptor beta chain was profiled in a study of blood T cell repertoires in COVID-19. The ends were cut back, 1 base at V and 3 bases at J, with 7 bases in the middle. The CDR3 consists of 13 residues. Germline CDR1 SGHVS, CDR2 FQNEAQ. The authors' processing: Estimated nucleated cell counts came from reference gene primer amplification. The data were produced by immunoSEQ multiplex PCR, yet TCRdb's version contains in-frame clones alone and is incomplete. The V and J calls and the clone size are those of that table, but D and trimming were determined from the DNA. This repertoire shows around 430,000 clones, approximately 87% found once; its top ten account for around 10%.

The sequencing input was PBMCs or T cells enriched from blood (not recorded which). This TCR was recovered from a woman in her 50s who had recovered from COVID-19. The chain employs TRBV7-8 and TRBJ2-7; D gene uncertain. DNA for the CDR3: TGTGCCAGCAGCTTAGTCCTCAGCTACGAGCAGTACTTC. As protein: CASSLVLSYEQYF.